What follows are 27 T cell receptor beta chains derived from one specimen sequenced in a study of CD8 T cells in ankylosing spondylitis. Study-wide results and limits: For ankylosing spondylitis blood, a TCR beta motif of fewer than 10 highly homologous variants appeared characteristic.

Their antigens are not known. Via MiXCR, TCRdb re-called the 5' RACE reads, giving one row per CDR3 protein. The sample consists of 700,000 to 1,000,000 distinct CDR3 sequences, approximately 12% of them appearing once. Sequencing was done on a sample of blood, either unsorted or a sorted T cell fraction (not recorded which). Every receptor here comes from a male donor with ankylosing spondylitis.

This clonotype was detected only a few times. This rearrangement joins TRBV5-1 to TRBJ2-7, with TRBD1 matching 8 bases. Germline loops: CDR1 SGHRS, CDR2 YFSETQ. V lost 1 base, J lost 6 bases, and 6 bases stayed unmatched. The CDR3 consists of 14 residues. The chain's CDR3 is CASSLWTGPAEQYF. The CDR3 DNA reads TGCGCCAGCAGCTTGTGGACAGGGCCCGCCGAGCAGTACTTC.

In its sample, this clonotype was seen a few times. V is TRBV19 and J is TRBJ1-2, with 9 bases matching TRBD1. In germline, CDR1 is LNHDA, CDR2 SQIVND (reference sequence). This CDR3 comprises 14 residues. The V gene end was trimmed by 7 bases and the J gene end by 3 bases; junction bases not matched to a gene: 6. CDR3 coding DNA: TGTGCCAGTACCTTTGGGGACAGGGACTATGGCTACACCTTC. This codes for CASTFGDRDYGYTF.

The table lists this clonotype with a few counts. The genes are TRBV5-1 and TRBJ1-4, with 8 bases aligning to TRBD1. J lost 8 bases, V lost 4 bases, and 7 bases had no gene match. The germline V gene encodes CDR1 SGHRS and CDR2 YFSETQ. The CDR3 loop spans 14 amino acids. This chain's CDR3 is CASSGTDREEKLFF. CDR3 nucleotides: TGCGCCAGCAGCGGGACGGACAGGGAGGAAAAACTGTTTTTT.

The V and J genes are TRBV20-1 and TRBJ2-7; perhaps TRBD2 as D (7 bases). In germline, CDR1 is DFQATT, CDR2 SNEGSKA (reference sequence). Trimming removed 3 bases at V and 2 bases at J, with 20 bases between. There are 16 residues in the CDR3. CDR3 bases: TGCAGTGCTAGGAGGGAGGGGGTGCGGGCAGCCTACGAGCAGTACTTC. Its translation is CSARREGVRAAYEQYF.

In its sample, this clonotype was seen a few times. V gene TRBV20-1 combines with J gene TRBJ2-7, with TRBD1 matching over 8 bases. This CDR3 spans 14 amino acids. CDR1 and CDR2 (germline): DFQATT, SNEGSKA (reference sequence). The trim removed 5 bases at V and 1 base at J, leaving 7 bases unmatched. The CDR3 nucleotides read TGCAGTGCTCAAAGGGGGGACAGGTCCTACGAGCAGTACTTC. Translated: CSAQRGDRSYEQYF.

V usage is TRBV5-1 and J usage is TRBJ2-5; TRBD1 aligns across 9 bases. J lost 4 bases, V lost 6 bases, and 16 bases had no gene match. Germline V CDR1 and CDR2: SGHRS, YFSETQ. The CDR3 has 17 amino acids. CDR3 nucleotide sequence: TGCGCCAGCACCCCCTGGGGATCAGGACAGGGGAGAGAGACCCAGTACTTC. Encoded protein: CASTPWGSGQGRETQYF.

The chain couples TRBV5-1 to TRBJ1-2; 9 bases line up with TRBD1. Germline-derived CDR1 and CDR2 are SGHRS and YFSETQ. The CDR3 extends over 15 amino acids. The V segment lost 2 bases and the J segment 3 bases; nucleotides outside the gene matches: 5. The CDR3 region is CASSFPWTGDYGYTF. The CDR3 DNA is TGCGCCAGCAGCTTTCCTTGGACAGGGGACTATGGCTACACCTTC.

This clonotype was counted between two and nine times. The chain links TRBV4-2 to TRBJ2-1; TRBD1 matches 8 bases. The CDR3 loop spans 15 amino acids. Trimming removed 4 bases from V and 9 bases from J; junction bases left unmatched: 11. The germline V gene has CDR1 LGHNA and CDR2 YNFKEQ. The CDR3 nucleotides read TGTGCCAGCAGCCTGACAGGGGACGATTTTGGTGAGCAGTTCTTC. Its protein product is CASSLTGDDFGEQFF.

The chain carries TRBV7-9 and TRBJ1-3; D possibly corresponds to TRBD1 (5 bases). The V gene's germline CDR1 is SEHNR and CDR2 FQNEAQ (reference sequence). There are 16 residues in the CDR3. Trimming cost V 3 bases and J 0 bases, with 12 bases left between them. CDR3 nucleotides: TGTGCCAGCAGCTTTAGACAGACCCTCTCTGGAAACACCATATATTTT. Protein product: CASSFRQTLSGNTIYF.

CDR3 amino acids: CATSEEPTWGQYF. CDR3 DNA sequence: TGTGCCACCAGTGAAGAGCCTACCTGGGGGCAGTACTTC. The rearrangement links TRBV24-1 to TRBJ2-7, with D hard to call. Germline-derived CDR1 and CDR2 are KGHDR and SFDVKD. V was pared by 4 bases and J by 9 bases, with 15 bases between. CDR3 length: 13 residues.

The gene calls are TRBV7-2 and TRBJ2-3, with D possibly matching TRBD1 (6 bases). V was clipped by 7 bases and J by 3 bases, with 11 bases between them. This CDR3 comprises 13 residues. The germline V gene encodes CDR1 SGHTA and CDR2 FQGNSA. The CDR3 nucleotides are TGTGCCAGCAACCAACAGGGAACAGATACGCAGTATTTT. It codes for CASNQQGTDTQYF.

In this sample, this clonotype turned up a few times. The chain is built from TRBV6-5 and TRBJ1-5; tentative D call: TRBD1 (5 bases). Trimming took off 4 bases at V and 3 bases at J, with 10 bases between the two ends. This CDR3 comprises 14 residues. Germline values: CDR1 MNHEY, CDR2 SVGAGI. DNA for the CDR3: TGTGCCAGCAGTTCACACGGGGCCAATCAGCCCCAGCATTTT. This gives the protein CASSSHGANQPQHF.

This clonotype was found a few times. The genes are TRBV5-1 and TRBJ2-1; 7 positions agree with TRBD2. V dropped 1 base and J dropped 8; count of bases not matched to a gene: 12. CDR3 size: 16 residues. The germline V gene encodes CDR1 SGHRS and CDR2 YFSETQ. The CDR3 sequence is CASSLWGASGVDEQFF. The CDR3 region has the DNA TGCGCCAGCAGCTTGTGGGGCGCAAGCGGGGTAGATGAGCAGTTCTTC.

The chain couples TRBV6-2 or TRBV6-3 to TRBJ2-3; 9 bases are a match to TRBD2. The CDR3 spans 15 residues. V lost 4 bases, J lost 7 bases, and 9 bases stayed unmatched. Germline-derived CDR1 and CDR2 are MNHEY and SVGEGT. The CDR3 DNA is TGTGCCAGCAGTTGGCTAGCGGGAAAATCGTATACGCAGTATTTT. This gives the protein CASSWLAGKSYTQYF.

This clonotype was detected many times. The CDR3 DNA follows: TGCAGCGTTGGGCTAGGGGACACTGAAGCTTTCTTT. Translating gives CSVGLGDTEAFF. The chain is built from TRBV29-1 and TRBJ1-1; weak D call: TRBD1 (5 bases). V lost 4 bases and J 3 bases, leaving 9 bases between the germline ends. The CDR3 totals 12 residues. CDR1 is SQVTM, CDR2 ANQGSEA, per germline.

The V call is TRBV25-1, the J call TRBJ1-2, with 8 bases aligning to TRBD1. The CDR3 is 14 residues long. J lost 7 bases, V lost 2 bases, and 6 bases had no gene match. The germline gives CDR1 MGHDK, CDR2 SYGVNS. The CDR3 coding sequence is TGTGCCAGCAGTGAAGGACAGGGCTTTATTGGCTACACCTTC. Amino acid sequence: CASSEGQGFIGYTF.

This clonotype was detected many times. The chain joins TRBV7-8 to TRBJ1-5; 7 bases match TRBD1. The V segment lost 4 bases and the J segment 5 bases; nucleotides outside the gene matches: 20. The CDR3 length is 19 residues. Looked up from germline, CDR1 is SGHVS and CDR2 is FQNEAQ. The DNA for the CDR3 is TGTGCCAGCAGCTACTCACCCCGACAGGGAGGGACGTCTTATCAGCCCCAGCATTTT. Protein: CASSYSPRQGGTSYQPQHF.

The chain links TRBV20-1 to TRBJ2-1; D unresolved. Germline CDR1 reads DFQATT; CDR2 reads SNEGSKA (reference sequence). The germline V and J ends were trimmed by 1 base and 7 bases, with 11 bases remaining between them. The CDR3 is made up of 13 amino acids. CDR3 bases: TGCAGTGCTAGAGTCCATGTCGTAAATGAGCAGTTCTTC. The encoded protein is CSARVHVVNEQFF.

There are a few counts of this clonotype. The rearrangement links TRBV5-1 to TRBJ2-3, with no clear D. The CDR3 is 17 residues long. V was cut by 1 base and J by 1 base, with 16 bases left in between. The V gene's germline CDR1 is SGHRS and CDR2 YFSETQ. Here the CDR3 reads CASSLFELPRGTDTQYF. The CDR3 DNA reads TGCGCCAGCAGCTTGTTCGAACTCCCAAGGGGCACAGATACGCAGTATTTT. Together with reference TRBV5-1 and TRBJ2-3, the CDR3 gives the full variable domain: KAGVTQTPRYLIKTRGQQVTLSCSPISGHRSVSWYQQTPGQGLQFLFEYFSETQRNKGNFPGRFSGRQFSNSRSEMNVSTLELGDSALYLCASSLFELPRGTDTQYFGPGTRLTVL.

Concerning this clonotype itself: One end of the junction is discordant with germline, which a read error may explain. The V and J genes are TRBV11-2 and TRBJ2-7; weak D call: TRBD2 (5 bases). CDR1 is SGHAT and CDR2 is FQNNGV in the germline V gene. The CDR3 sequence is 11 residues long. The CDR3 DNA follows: TGTGCCAGCAGCTTAGATCGGGGAGTCAACTTC. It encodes CASSLDRGVNF. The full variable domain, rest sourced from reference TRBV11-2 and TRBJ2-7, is EAGVAQSPRYKIIEKRQSVAFWCNPISGHATLYWYQQILGQGPKLLIQFQNNGVVDDSQLPKDRFSAERLKGVDSTLKIQPAKLEDSAVYLCASSLDRGVNFGPGTRLTVT.

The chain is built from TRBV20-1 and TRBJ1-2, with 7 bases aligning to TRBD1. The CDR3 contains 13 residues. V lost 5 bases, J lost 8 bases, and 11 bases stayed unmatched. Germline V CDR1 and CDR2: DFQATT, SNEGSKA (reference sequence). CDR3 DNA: TGCAGTGCTTCCCAGGGGGGGCAGGACGGCTACACCTTC. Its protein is CSASQGGQDGYTF.

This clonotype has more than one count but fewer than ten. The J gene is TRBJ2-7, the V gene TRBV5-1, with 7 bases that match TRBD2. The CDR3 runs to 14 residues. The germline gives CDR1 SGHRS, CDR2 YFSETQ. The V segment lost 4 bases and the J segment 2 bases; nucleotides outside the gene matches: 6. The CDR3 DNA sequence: TGCGCCAGCAGCCCTCGGACTAGTACCTACGAGCAGTACTTC. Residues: CASSPRTSTYEQYF.

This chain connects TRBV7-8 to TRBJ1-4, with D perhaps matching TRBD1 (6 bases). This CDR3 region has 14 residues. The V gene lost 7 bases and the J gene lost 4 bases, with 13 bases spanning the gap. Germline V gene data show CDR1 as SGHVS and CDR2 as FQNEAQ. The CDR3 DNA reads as TGTGCCAGCACCCGACGACAGGATAATGAAAAACTGTTTTTT. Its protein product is CASTRRQDNEKLFF.

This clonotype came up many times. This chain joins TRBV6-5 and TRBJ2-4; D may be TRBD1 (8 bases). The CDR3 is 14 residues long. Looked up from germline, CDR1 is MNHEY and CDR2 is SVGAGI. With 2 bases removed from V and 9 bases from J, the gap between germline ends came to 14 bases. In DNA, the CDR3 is TGTGCCAGCAGTTACGTGACAGGGGAGGGCATTCAGTACTTC. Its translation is CASSYVTGEGIQYF.

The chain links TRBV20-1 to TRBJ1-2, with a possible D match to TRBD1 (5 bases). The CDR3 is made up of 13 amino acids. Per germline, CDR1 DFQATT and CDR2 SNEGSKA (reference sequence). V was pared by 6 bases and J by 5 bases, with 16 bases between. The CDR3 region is CSADDGTDYGYTF. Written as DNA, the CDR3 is TGCAGTGCGGATGATGGGACGGATTATGGCTACACCTTC.

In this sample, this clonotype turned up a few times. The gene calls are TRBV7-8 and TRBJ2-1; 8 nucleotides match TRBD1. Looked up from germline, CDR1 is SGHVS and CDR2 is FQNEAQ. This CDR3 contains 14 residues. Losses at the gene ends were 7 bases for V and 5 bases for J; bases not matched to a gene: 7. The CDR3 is CASTIWTGNNEQFF. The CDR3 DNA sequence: TGTGCCAGCACCATATGGACAGGGAACAATGAGCAGTTCTTC.

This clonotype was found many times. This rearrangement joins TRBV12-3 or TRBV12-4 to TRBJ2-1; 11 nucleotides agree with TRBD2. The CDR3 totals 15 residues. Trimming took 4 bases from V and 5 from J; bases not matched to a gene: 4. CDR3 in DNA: TGTGCCAGCAGTTCCCGACTAGCGGGAAACAATGAGCAGTTCTTC. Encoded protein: CASSSRLAGNNEQFF.